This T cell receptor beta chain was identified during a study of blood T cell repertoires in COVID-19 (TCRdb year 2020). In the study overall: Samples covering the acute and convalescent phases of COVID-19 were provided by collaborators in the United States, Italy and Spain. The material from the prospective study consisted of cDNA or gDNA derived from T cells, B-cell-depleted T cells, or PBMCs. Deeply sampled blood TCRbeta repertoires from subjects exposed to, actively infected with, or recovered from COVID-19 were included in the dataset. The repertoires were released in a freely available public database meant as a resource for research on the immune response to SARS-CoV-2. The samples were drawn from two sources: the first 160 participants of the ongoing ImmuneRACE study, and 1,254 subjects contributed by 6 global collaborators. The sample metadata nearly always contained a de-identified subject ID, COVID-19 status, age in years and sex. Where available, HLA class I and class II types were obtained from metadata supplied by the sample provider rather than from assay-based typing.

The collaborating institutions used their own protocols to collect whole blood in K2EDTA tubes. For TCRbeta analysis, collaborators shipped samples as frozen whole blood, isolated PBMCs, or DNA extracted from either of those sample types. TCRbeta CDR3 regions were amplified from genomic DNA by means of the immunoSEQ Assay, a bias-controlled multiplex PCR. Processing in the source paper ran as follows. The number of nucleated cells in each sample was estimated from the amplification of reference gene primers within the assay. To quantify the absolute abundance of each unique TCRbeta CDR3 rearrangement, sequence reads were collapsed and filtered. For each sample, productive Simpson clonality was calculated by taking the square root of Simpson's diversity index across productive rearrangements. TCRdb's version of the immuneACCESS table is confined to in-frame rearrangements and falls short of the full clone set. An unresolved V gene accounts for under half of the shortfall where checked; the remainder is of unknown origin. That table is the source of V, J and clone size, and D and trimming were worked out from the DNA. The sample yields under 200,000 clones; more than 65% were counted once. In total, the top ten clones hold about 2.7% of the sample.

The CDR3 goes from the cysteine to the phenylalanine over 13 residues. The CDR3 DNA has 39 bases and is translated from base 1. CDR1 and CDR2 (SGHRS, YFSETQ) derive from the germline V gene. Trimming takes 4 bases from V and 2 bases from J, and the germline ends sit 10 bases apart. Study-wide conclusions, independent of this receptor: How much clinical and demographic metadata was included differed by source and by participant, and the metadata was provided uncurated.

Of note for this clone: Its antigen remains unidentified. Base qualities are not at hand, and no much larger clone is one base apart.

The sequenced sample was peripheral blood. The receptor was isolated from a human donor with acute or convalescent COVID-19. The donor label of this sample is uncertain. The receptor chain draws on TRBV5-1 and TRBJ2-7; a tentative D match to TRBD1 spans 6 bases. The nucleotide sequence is TGCGCCAGCAGCAGGGACAATGCCTACGAGCAGTACTTC. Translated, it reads CASSRDNAYEQYF.